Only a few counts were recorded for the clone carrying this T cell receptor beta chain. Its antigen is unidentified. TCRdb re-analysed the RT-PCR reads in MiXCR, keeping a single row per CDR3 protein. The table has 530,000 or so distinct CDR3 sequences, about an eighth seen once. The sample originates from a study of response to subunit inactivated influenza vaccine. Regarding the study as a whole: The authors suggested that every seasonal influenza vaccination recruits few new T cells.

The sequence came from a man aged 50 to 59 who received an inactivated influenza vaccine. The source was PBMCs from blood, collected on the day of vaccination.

The CDR3 DNA follows: TGTGCTATTCTCGGGGGCAGGGGAACGCAGTATTTT. Residues: CAILGGRGTQYF. This chain joins TRBV30 and TRBJ2-3, with D perhaps given as TRBD1 or TRBD2 (6 bases each). Germline values: CDR1 GTSNPN, CDR2 SVGIG (reference sequence). This CDR3 comprises 12 residues.